What follows is one T cell receptor beta chain and its context. This clonotype was detected ten times or more. There is no known antigen for this receptor. No clone much larger than this one lies a single base away; base qualities are absent. Graves' hyperthyroidism was defined as stable when no progression to ophthalmopathy occurred over 18 months of follow-up. Hyperthyroidism patients were newly diagnosed, had a disease duration of under 2 months, and were aged 18 to 65 years. Any patient with an uncontrolled infection, another autoimmune disease, pregnancy or lactation was excluded. Clinical symptoms, serum thyroxine and TRAb, thyroid ultrasound, and orbital computed tomography formed the basis for the diagnoses. PBMCs were isolated from approximately 10 ml of fresh peripheral blood by Ficoll-Paque density gradient centrifugation. Total RNA was extracted with Trizol reagent, and quality was checked on an Agilent 2100 Bioanalyzer.

This sample was included in a study of T cells in Graves' hyperthyroidism and ophthalmopathy (dated by TCRdb to between 2018 and 2021). Notes on the research overall: Peripheral blood was sampled at the time of initial diagnosis, prior to any treatment. To identify TCR V-J signatures that set the groups apart, the researchers used a discovery cohort of about a hundred patients, made up of 40 to 45 with Graves' ophthalmopathy and 55 to 65 with stable Graves' hyperthyroidism. Prospective prediction of ophthalmopathy was tested in an independent validation cohort of fewer than 20 hyperthyroidism patients and around 16 patients who later progressed to ophthalmopathy. The roughly 91 discovery patients were randomly divided into training and test sets at a 7:3 ratio. The study also compared thyroid tissue and blood T-cell repertoires from roughly 6 Graves' hyperthyroidism patients. Following sampling, methimazole starting at 30 mg daily was given to hyperthyroidism patients, and high-dose intravenous methylprednisolone was given to ophthalmopathy patients. The paper reports TCR Vbeta CDR3 sequencing of some 140 peripheral blood samples: 40 to 45 ophthalmopathy, under 80 hyperthyroidism and approximately 17 progressor patients.

Results the study describes overall, beyond this receptor: In validation, the model predicted progression to ophthalmopathy a median of around six months before onset, with roughly 70% sensitivity and 72.22% specificity. Ophthalmopathy was separated from stable hyperthyroidism by a 13 V-J signature model, with around 90% sensitivity and approximately 81% specificity obtained in cross-validation and 80%/75% obtained in testing. Blood samples also contained most of the expanded thyroid clonotypes (frequency above 0.001), which suggests that blood repertoires may reflect thyroid immune responses. Sample size was not statistically predetermined, and blinding of investigators to group allocation was not performed.

TCR beta CDR3 regions were amplified from RNA transcripts. A first-round RT-PCR of the TCR CDR3 used the HTBI primer set with the Qiagen OneStep RT-PCR kit. The libraries were constructed in a second round of multiplex PCR and then size-selected and purified. Sequencing of the libraries was done on an Illumina HiSeq2000 using paired-end 100 bp reads. Regarding the original processing steps: SOAPnuke was used to process the raw data, with reads discarded if the reads contained adapters or uncalled bases, had a mean Phred below 15, or lacked an exact constant-primer or identifier match. High-quality paired reads were merged using COPE v1.2.5, and each unique nucleotide sequence was defined as a clonotype. MiTCR v1.1 was used to align clonotypes to the IMGT TRBV, TRBD and TRBJ reference segments. Only V-J combinations with frequency above 0.0001, covering 99.2% of repertoires, were analysed. The TCS score was defined as the ratio of F50 (clonal expansion) to E x V (chaos), calculated using BLOSUM62-based TCRdist between CDR3 peptides within each V-J. Welch's t-statistics and random forest reduced 514 V-J features to about 13, which were used in a naive Bayes classifier (R e1071). TCRdb trimmed public reads at Q25 via fastp, called clones via MiXCR and kept in-frame beta chains. Entries are consolidated by CDR3 protein sequence, retaining the most common genes and DNA. The V and J calls and clone size come from TCRdb's table, not from the authors' own analysis. A total of fewer than 850,000 distinct CDR3 sequences appear in this sample, approximately 15% of them only once. The ten largest clonotypes hold roughly 15% of the sample.

Trimming removed 5 bases from V and 0 bases from J, leaving 14 bases between the germline ends. Taken from the germline V gene, the CDR1 and CDR2 loops are SGHAT and FQNNGV. From its cysteine to its phenylalanine, the CDR3 spans 15 amino acids. Only CDR3 DNA is held: 45 bases, read in frame from base 1. The V and J segments used are TRBV11-2 and TRBJ2-7, with the D segment identity uncertain. The TCR was taken from a man over 45 with Graves' hyperthyroidism. Material: blood. Here the CDR3 is given as CASSQNPNSSYEQYF. The DNA sequence is given as TGTGCCAGCAGCCAGAACCCCAATAGCTCCTACGAGCAGTACTTC.